What follows are 24 T cell receptor beta chains derived from one specimen sequenced in a study of blood T cell repertoires in COVID-19. Using immunoSEQ multiplex PCR, the repertoire was profiled, and TCRdb retains in-frame clones only, with some absent. The sample lists roughly 520,000 clones; roughly 90% were seen once. Source material: PBMCs or T cells enriched from blood (not recorded which). These receptors came from a woman in her forties who had recovered from COVID-19.

This clone was detected only once. This chain joins TRBV11-3 and TRBJ1-2; 7 bases match TRBD1. Germline CDR1 SGHNT, CDR2 YENEEA. The CDR3 is made up of 14 amino acids. Trimming took 4 bases from V and 6 from J; bases not matched to a gene: 8. For the CDR3, the DNA is TGTGCCAGCAGCTCCTGGGCCGACAGGGATGGCTACACCTTC. This translates into CASSSWADRDGYTF.

This clone has only one observation. The chain has TRBV5-6 and TRBJ1-5; 8 nucleotides agree with TRBD1. This CDR3 region has 16 residues. Germline CDR1 and CDR2: SGHDT and YYEEEE. The trim removed 4 bases at V and 0 bases at J, leaving 6 bases unmatched. The CDR3 coding sequence is TGTGCCAGCAGCCGGGGGACAGGTTATAGCAATCAGCCCCAGCATTTT. Its translation is CASSRGTGYSNQPQHF.

This sequence joins TRBV10-3 and TRBJ1-1; no clear D gene. Germline loops: CDR1 ENHRY, CDR2 SYGVKD. This CDR3 is 12 amino acids long. Trimming stripped 9 bases from V and 1 base from J, with 9 bases between. The CDR3 sequence is CAISQKNTEAFF. The DNA for the CDR3 is TGTGCCATTTCTCAGAAGAACACTGAAGCTTTCTTT.

V and J are TRBV7-2 and TRBJ1-6; 8 positions match TRBD1. V shed 1 base and J 7 bases; nucleotides not matched to a gene: 3. This CDR3 has 15 residues. Germline V gives CDR1 SGHTA, CDR2 FQGNSA. CDR3 bases: TGTGCCAGCAGCTTAGACAGGGGGACGAATTCACCCCTCCACTTT. Protein sequence: CASSLDRGTNSPLHF.

J is TRBJ1-2 and V is TRBV27; 10 nucleotides line up with TRBD1. After removal of 3 bases from V and 7 bases from J, the junction contained 8 bases not matched to a gene. Germline V gene lookup returns CDR1 MNHEY and CDR2 SMNVEV (reference sequence). The CDR3 extends over 15 amino acids. The CDR3 bases are TGTGCCAGCAGTTTGCGGGACAGGGGCCCCTCTGGCTACACCTTC. Translated: CASSLRDRGPSGYTF.

This rearrangement joins TRBV6-5 to TRBJ1-6; 11 bases line up with TRBD1. Trimming removed 5 bases from V and 13 bases from J; junction bases left unmatched: 7. The CDR3 runs to 14 residues. Germline V gene lookup returns CDR1 MNHEY and CDR2 SVGAGI. The CDR3: CASSNRDRGLPLHF. As DNA, the CDR3 is TGTGCCAGCAGTAACCGGGACAGGGGGTTGCCCCTCCACTTT.

This clone showed up just a few times. This chain connects TRBV5-6 to TRBJ1-1, with 7 nucleotides matching TRBD1. The CDR3 is made up of 13 amino acids. V lost 5 bases and J lost 3; bases outside the gene matches: 4. CDR1 SGHDT and CDR2 YYEEEE come from the germline V gene. In DNA form, the CDR3 reads TGTGCCAGCAGTCCACAGGGGTACACTGAAGCTTTCTTT. This gives the protein CASSPQGYTEAFF. The full variable domain, with the rest looked up from reference TRBV5-6 and TRBJ1-1, is DAGVTQSPTHLIKTRGQQVTLRCSPKSGHDTVSWYQQALGQGPQFIFQYYEEEERQRGNFPDRFSGHQFPNYSSELNVNALLLGDSALYLCASSPQGYTEAFFGQGTRLTVV.

This clone was seen a handful of times. V usage is TRBV7-6 and J usage is TRBJ2-2, with TRBD1 matching over 7 bases. In germline, CDR1 is SGHVS, CDR2 FNYEAQ. The CDR3 spans 18 residues. With 2 bases clipped from V and 6 bases from J, the junction kept 15 bases outside the gene matches. Written as DNA, the CDR3 is TGTGCCAGCAGCTTACTGACTGCTCCAGGGGGAAGGCCCGGGGAGCTGTTTTTT. Translated, it gives CASSLLTAPGGRPGELFF.

This clone was seen only once. The chain couples TRBV9 to TRBJ2-1, with D perhaps TRBD1 (5 bases). Germline CDR1 and CDR2: SGDLS and YYNGEE. The V and J ends lost 4 bases and 3 bases respectively, with 17 bases between them. There are 16 residues in the CDR3. The CDR3 reads CASSPFDSAVYNEQFF. CDR3 DNA sequence: TGTGCCAGCAGCCCCTTTGACAGCGCCGTCTACAATGAGCAGTTCTTC.

V and J are TRBV6-6 and TRBJ1-2, with 8 nucleotides matching TRBD1. The CDR3 is made up of 15 amino acids. Germline CDR1 is MNHNY and CDR2 is SVGAGI (reference sequence). J was trimmed by 7 bases and V by 4 bases; bases with no gene match: 11. The CDR3 is CASSFTDQGAVGYTF. The CDR3 nucleotides are TGTGCCAGCAGTTTCACGGATCAGGGGGCTGTTGGCTACACCTTC.

As DNA, the CDR3 is TGCGCCAGCAGTATCGGGACAGAAGAGACCCAGTACTTC. It is translated as CASSIGTEETQYF. The chain is built from TRBV4-1 and TRBJ2-5, with 7 bases aligning to TRBD1. Germline trimming cut 6 bases from V and 3 bases from J; bases unmatched to any gene: 4. The CDR3 has 13 residues. The germline gives CDR1 MGHRA, CDR2 YSYEKL.

The chain uses TRBV15 and TRBJ2-5, with 7 positions matching TRBD2. Germline-derived CDR1 and CDR2 are LNHNV and YYDKDF (reference sequence). Trimming removed 0 bases from V and 5 bases from J; junction bases left unmatched: 9. CDR3 size: 16 residues. The CDR3 coding sequence is TGTGCCACCAGCAGAGAAGCGACTAGCACTTTTGAGACCCAGTACTTC. The encoded protein is CATSREATSTFETQYF.

The rearrangement uses TRBV19 and TRBJ2-7; D might be TRBD1 (6 bases). CDR3 size: 20 residues. Germline V gene data show CDR1 as LNHDA and CDR2 as SQIVND (reference sequence). Trimming left V 8 bases short and J 0 bases short, with 32 bases between. Here the CDR3 DNA reads TGTGCCAGTGCCCGGGACAAAAACTTAGGCTTGTCCAGGAGCTCCTACGAGCAGTACTTC. It specifies CASARDKNLGLSRSSYEQYF.

Concerning this clone itself: The sample has other DNA sequences that encode this CDR3 too. This chain connects TRBV5-1 to TRBJ1-4, with D maybe TRBD1 (5 bases). The germline gives CDR1 SGHRS, CDR2 YFSETQ. The ends were cut back, 0 bases at V and 8 bases at J, with 14 bases in the middle. This CDR3 is built from 15 residues. The CDR3: CASSLAGTGEEKLFF. Here the CDR3 DNA reads TGCGCCAGCAGCTTGGCCGGCACAGGCGAAGAAAAACTGTTTTTT.

J is TRBJ1-4 and V is TRBV27, with D perhaps TRBD1 (5 bases). CDR1 is MNHEY, CDR2 SMNVEV, per germline (reference sequence). V was trimmed by 5 bases and J by 8 bases, leaving 15 bases between them. The CDR3 totals 14 residues. The CDR3: CASSPQGKEEKLFF. The CDR3 bases are TGTGCCAGCAGTCCCCAGGGCAAGGAGGAAAAACTGTTTTTT.

This chain connects TRBV5-4 to TRBJ2-1, with TRBD2 matching over 7 bases. This CDR3 spans 15 amino acids. The germline gives CDR1 SGHNT, CDR2 YYREEE (reference sequence). J was trimmed by 2 bases and V by 4 bases; bases with no gene match: 6. The CDR3 reads CASSGSSGPYNEQFF. The CDR3 region has the DNA TGTGCCAGCAGCGGTTCTAGCGGCCCCTACAATGAGCAGTTCTTC.

The chain links TRBV7-2 to TRBJ1-1, with D perhaps TRBD1 (5 bases). CDR3 length: 15 residues. Germline values: CDR1 SGHTA, CDR2 FQGNSA. Trimming stripped 1 base from V and 5 bases from J, with 14 bases between. The CDR3 loop reads CASSLGPGQWTEAFF. As DNA, the CDR3 is TGTGCCAGCAGCTTAGGTCCAGGGCAATGGACTGAAGCTTTCTTT.

In its sample, this clone was seen a few times. The chain combines TRBV18 with TRBJ1-4; weak D call: TRBD1 (6 bases). V was pared by 3 bases and J by 7 bases, with 9 bases between. The CDR3 spans 13 residues. Germline V CDR1 and CDR2: KGHSH, LQKENI. The CDR3 sequence: CASSPRGSEKLFF. As DNA, the CDR3 is TGTGCCAGCTCACCCAGGGGTTCTGAAAAACTGTTTTTT.

The V call is TRBV7-2, the J call TRBJ2-3; the match to TRBD2 covers 10 bases. CDR3 length: 15 residues. CDR1 and CDR2 from the germline V gene are SGHTA and FQGNSA. Germline trimming cut 5 bases from V and 7 bases from J; bases unmatched to any gene: 9. The CDR3 bases are TGTGCCAGCAGCCCACCAGCGGGAGGGGACTATACGCAGTATTTT. It yields the protein CASSPPAGGDYTQYF.

The rearrangement uses TRBV9 and TRBJ2-1; TRBD2 matches 8 bases. The germline V gene has CDR1 SGDLS and CDR2 YYNGEE. The CDR3 totals 15 residues. Trimming at V came to 1 base and at J to 5 bases, leaving 5 bases not matched to a gene. CDR3 bases: TGTGCCAGCAGCGTAAGGCTAGCGGGCCACAATGAGCAGTTCTTC. It yields the protein CASSVRLAGHNEQFF.

V gene TRBV10-2 combines with J gene TRBJ2-1, with 8 bases that match TRBD1. The CDR3 is 14 amino acids. Germline V gene sequence: CDR1 WSHSY, CDR2 SAAADI. After removal of 6 bases from V and 4 bases from J, the junction contained 5 bases not matched to a gene. In nucleotides, the CDR3 is TGCGCCAGCAGCGGGACAGGTGTGTACAATGAGCAGTTCTTC. This encodes CASSGTGVYNEQFF.

This clone was detected a few times. This chain uses TRBV6-5 with TRBJ2-7; unclear D gene. The V end was cut by 0 bases, the J end by 6 bases, with 15 bases between. CDR3 size: 15 residues. Germline loops: CDR1 MNHEY, CDR2 SVGAGI. The CDR3: CASSYSLRPDTEQYF. DNA for the CDR3: TGTGCCAGCAGTTACTCTCTCCGACCCGACACCGAGCAGTACTTC.

The rearrangement links TRBV7-9 to TRBJ1-3, with 8 bases fitting TRBD1. Germline V gene data show CDR1 as SEHNR and CDR2 as FQNEAQ (reference sequence). The CDR3 is 15 amino acids. The V gene end was trimmed by 4 bases and the J gene end by 5 bases; junction bases not matched to a gene: 7. The CDR3 nucleotides read TGTGCCAGCAGCTCACGGACAGGGACCCGAAACACCATATATTTT. Translated: CASSSRTGTRNTIYF.

The V call is TRBV6-6, the J call TRBJ2-3; D may be TRBD2 (5 bases). Trimming cost V 5 bases and J 3 bases, with 18 bases left between them. The germline V gene encodes CDR1 MNHNY and CDR2 SVGAGI (reference sequence). The CDR3 runs 16 residues. The chain's CDR3 is CASSRTREIITDTQYF. CDR3 DNA sequence: TGTGCCAGCAGTCGAACTAGGGAGATAATTACAGATACGCAGTATTTT.